The sequence of this TCR beta chain was determined in a study of shared clonotypes between healthy human individuals. Looking at the study overall: A donor's plate count was three for CD4 naive and three for CD4 memory; CD8 naive had two and CD8 memory one.

General observations from the study: Donor clonotype sharing was expected to depend on sequencing depth. Non-shared clonotypes had lower generation probabilities than clonotypes shared by all four sorted-subset donors.

The CDR3 runs to 12 residues. Germline loops: CDR1 MGHRA, CDR2 YSYEKL. Trimming removed 0 bases at V and 10 bases at J, with 7 bases between. Evenly divided among several immunoSEQ plates was the genomic DNA of each subset. Method: immunoSEQ multiplex PCR; TCRdb's copy keeps in-frame clones and lacks some. Among hundreds of thousands of clones, 90% to 96% were seen once, and the ten largest hold roughly 0.06%. Of note for this clone: Its antigen remains unidentified.

This receptor was identified in a woman in her 30s in good health. The chain uses TRBV4-1 and TRBJ2-1; D gene ambiguous. The sequencing input was naive CD4+ T cells sorted from blood. Subset in this sample: CD45RA+ positively selected. DNA for the CDR3: TGCGCCAGCAGCCAAGATGTAGGGGAGCAGTTCTTC. Its translation is CASSQDVGEQFF.